The present entry profiles one TCR beta chain with its context. Its antigen is not known. Clones were sequenced by immunoSEQ multiplex PCR, and TCRdb holds only the in-frame ones, with some missing. The sample has 43,000 or so clones, approximately 80% seen once. The data were obtained in a study of CD4 T cells in relation to SARS-CoV-2 and coronaviruses. For the study at large: TCR beta CDR3s were sequenced after roughly 10-day antigen culture of PBMCs.

Fewer than 130,000 naive or memory CD4+ cells were cultured with CEF peptides for about 10 days. Broader study findings: The cross-reactivity analysis covered only spike protein, not other viral proteins.

V lost 1 base and J 11 bases, leaving 9 bases between the germline ends. The CDR3 is 11 residues long. The source of this sequence is an adult with COVID-19. The V call is TRBV12-3 or TRBV12-4, the J call TRBJ2-7; D not resolved. Sequenced sample: naive CD4+ T cells from PBMCs, cultured in vitro. Subset meaning: naive CD4+ T cells isolated by negative enrichment. The CDR3 sequence: CASSLGGRKYF. The CDR3 nucleotides are TGTGCCAGCAGTTTAGGCGGCAGGAAGTACTTC.